A single sample gave rise to the 27 T cell receptor beta chains below, sequenced in a study of cytomegalovirus exposure and HLA in healthy donors. Profiling relied on immunoSEQ multiplex PCR, and the TCRdb table lists in-frame clones only, not all of them. In the table there are tens of thousands of clones, 95% to 98% of which are singletons. Sequenced material: PBMCs. These receptors came from a woman in her late teens or twenties in good health and CMV-seropositive.

V and J are TRBV29-1 and TRBJ1-1, with D hard to call. CDR3 length: 12 amino acids. In germline, CDR1 is SQVTM, CDR2 ANQGSEA. V lost 7 bases, J lost 1 base, and 10 bases lay in between. The CDR3 nucleotides read TGCAGCGGGATTTACAGGAACACTGAAGCTTTCTTT. Translation: CSGIYRNTEAFF.

This clone was recorded only once. The chain is built from TRBV7-8 and TRBJ2-5, with 7 bases identical to TRBD2. J lost 7 bases, V lost 1 base, and 3 bases had no gene match. This CDR3 region has 13 residues. CDR1 is SGHVS and CDR2 is FQNEAQ in the germline V gene. The CDR3 nucleotides are TGTGCCAGCAGCTTAGTAAGGGAGGGGACCCAGTACTTC. Its protein is CASSLVREGTQYF.

This clone was recorded only once. The V and J genes are TRBV5-6 and TRBJ1-5; unclear D gene. Trimming stripped 0 bases from V and 9 bases from J, with 13 bases between. Per germline, CDR1 SGHDT and CDR2 YYEEEE. The length of the CDR3 is 14 residues. The CDR3 DNA reads as TGTGCCAGCAGCTTGGGGTCGGGTAGTTGGCCCCAGCATTTT. Translation: CASSLGSGSWPQHF.

The chain links TRBV19 to TRBJ2-7; TRBD1 aligns across 7 bases. V lost 5 bases and J lost 12; bases outside the gene matches: 10. The V gene's germline CDR1 is LNHDA and CDR2 SQIVND (reference sequence). This CDR3 contains 12 residues. The CDR3 region has the DNA TGTGCCAGTAGTCTTTCTGAGGGACAGCTGTACTTC. Translated, it gives CASSLSEGQLYF.

The chain carries TRBV5-1 and TRBJ2-1, with TRBD2 identical over 9 bases. Germline lookup yields CDR1 SGHRS and CDR2 YFSETQ. The CDR3 is made up of 13 amino acids. The V and J ends lost 1 base and 7 bases, in that order; junction bases with no gene match: 0. CDR3 DNA sequence: TGCGCCAGCAGCTTGACTAGCGGGAATGAGCAGTTCTTC. Amino acids: CASSLTSGNEQFF.

The chain combines TRBV6-6 with TRBJ2-3, with 7 bases lining up with TRBD1. The ends lost 5 bases at V and 4 bases at J; junction bases unmatched: 3. Germline V gene sequence: CDR1 MNHNY, CDR2 SVGAGI (reference sequence). CDR3 size: 13 residues. The CDR3 nucleotides are TGTGCCAGCAGTAACAGGGGCTCAGATACGCAGTATTTT. Translating gives CASSNRGSDTQYF.

This clone appeared once. J is TRBJ2-7 and V is TRBV6-1; 7 bases agree with TRBD2. Losses at the gene ends were 5 bases for V and 3 bases for J; bases not matched to a gene: 4. The CDR3 covers 13 residues. Germline V gives CDR1 MNHNS, CDR2 SASEGT. The CDR3 coding sequence is TGTGCCAGCAGTAGGGGAGGGGACTACGAGCAGTACTTC. Residues: CASSRGGDYEQYF.

V is TRBV30 and J is TRBJ2-1; tentatively, D is TRBD2 (6 bases). V was cut by 3 bases and J by 1 base, with 16 bases left in between. Germline V gene sequence: CDR1 GTSNPN, CDR2 SVGIG (reference sequence). The CDR3 has 16 amino acids. CDR3 loop: CAWRGPAGPSYNEQFF. The CDR3 DNA is TGTGCCTGGAGGGGGCCAGCGGGTCCGTCCTACAATGAGCAGTTCTTC.

A single count supports this clone. The chain combines TRBV6-5 with TRBJ2-7; 9 positions match TRBD1. V shed 0 bases and J 5 bases; nucleotides not matched to a gene: 5. Germline V lookup: CDR1 MNHEY, CDR2 SVGAGI. This CDR3 is 15 amino acids long. The CDR3 region has the DNA TGTGCCAGCAGTTACTCGCCGGACAGGGGCCACGAGCAGTACTTC. It translates to CASSYSPDRGHEQYF.

This clone appeared once. The chain carries TRBV5-1 and TRBJ2-1, with 8 positions matching TRBD2. This CDR3 comprises 15 residues. CDR1 is SGHRS and CDR2 is YFSETQ in the germline V gene. V shed 3 bases and J 10 bases; nucleotides not matched to a gene: 12. The CDR3 reads CASSSGLVGQLEQFF. CDR3 in DNA: TGCGCCAGCAGCTCGGGACTAGTTGGGCAATTAGAGCAGTTCTTC.

The chain recombines TRBV6-4 with TRBJ2-1; D perhaps matches TRBD2 (5 bases). Trimming cost V 3 bases and J 0 bases, with 9 bases left between them. The CDR3 extends over 15 amino acids. Germline-derived CDR1 and CDR2 are MRHNA and SNTAGT. The CDR3 DNA sequence: TGTGCCAGCAGTGAGACGGGGATCTCCTACAATGAGCAGTTCTTC. Translation: CASSETGISYNEQFF.

The rearrangement joins TRBV6-1 to TRBJ1-5, with TRBD1 matching over 7 bases. J was trimmed by 7 bases and V by 2 bases; bases with no gene match: 5. The CDR3 totals 14 residues. CDR1 and CDR2 (germline): MNHNS, SASEGT. The CDR3 loop is CASSEFRGIQPQHF. In DNA form, the CDR3 reads TGTGCCAGCAGTGAATTCAGGGGGATACAGCCCCAGCATTTT.

In DNA, the CDR3 is TGTGCCGTACCGACAGACTCTGGAAACACCATATATTTT. It specifies CAVPTDSGNTIYF. V gene TRBV10-3 combines with J gene TRBJ1-3; maybe TRBD1 (5 bases). Germline lookup yields CDR1 ENHRY and CDR2 SYGVKD. Trimming left V 11 bases short and J 0 bases short, with 11 bases between. This CDR3 comprises 13 residues.

V and J are TRBV7-9 and TRBJ2-3, with D possibly being TRBD2 (5 bases). Germline lookup yields CDR1 SEHNR and CDR2 FQNEAQ (reference sequence). The CDR3 covers 16 residues. Trimming removed 2 bases from V and 0 bases from J, with 12 bases in between. CDR3 amino acids: CASSLTRTSSTDTQYF. CDR3 nucleotides: TGTGCCAGCAGCTTAACTAGGACTTCTAGCACAGATACGCAGTATTTT.

The chain carries TRBV30 and TRBJ2-2, with 11 bases that match TRBD1. This CDR3 has 16 residues. Germline loops: CDR1 GTSNPN, CDR2 SVGIG (reference sequence). Unmatched junction bases numbered 5, after V lost 2 bases and J lost 3 bases. The CDR3 is CAWSSRTGGDTGELFF. The CDR3 DNA is TGTGCCTGGAGTTCACGGACAGGGGGCGACACCGGGGAGCTGTTTTTT.

The gene calls are TRBV4-2 and TRBJ1-2; D ambiguous. The CDR3 consists of 15 residues. Deletions cut 0 bases from V and 0 bases from J, with 8 bases between. Germline loops: CDR1 LGHNA, CDR2 YNFKEQ. CDR3 bases: TGTGCCAGCAGCCAAGAGTCTATAGCTAACTATGGCTACACCTTC. Protein product: CASSQESIANYGYTF.

The V and J genes are TRBV6-1 and TRBJ1-1, with TRBD1 matching over 10 bases. The CDR3 loop spans 12 amino acids. J gave up 11 bases and V 5 bases, and 5 bases lay outside the gene matches. Germline V CDR1 and CDR2: MNHNS, SASEGT. The CDR3 reads CASSKTGGDAFF. The CDR3 DNA sequence: TGTGCCAGCAGTAAGACAGGGGGCGATGCTTTCTTT.

This chain links TRBV5-8 with TRBJ1-5, with TRBD1 identical over 9 bases. The CDR3 has 18 amino acids. J was trimmed by 2 bases and V by 4 bases; bases with no gene match: 13. Germline loops: CDR1 SGHTS, CDR2 YDEGEE. The chain's CDR3 is CASSLDRDRDFGNQPQHF. In DNA, the CDR3 is TGTGCCAGCAGCCTCGACCGGGACAGGGATTTTGGCAATCAGCCCCAGCATTTT.

The chain is built from TRBV7-2 and TRBJ2-3; D is perhaps TRBD2 (6 bases). V lost 1 base and J 4 bases, leaving 12 bases between the germline ends. The CDR3 length is 15 residues. Germline CDR1 is SGHTA and CDR2 is FQGNSA. DNA of the CDR3: TGTGCCAGCAGCTTAGTCCGGACGGGGGCAGATACGCAGTATTTT. It yields the protein CASSLVRTGADTQYF.

The V call is TRBV30, the J call TRBJ2-7; D is unclear. V was shortened by 0 bases and J by 2 bases, with 8 bases between the two germline ends. Looked up from germline, CDR1 is GTSNPN and CDR2 is SVGIG (reference sequence). The CDR3 has 13 residues. CDR3 loop: CAWSVRTPYEQYF. The CDR3 DNA is TGTGCCTGGAGTGTACGCACTCCCTACGAGCAGTACTTC.

The table lists this clone with a count of one. The chain combines TRBV19 with TRBJ1-1; possible D gene TRBD1, 5 bases. V was shortened by 4 bases and J by 8 bases, with 11 bases between the two germline ends. Germline V gives CDR1 LNHDA, CDR2 SQIVND (reference sequence). This CDR3 comprises 12 residues. The CDR3 sequence: CASSKEGPEAFF. In DNA form, the CDR3 reads TGTGCCAGTAGTAAGGAGGGACCCGAAGCTTTCTTT.

The V call is TRBV28, the J call TRBJ2-1; D may be TRBD2 (6 bases). CDR3 length: 15 amino acids. Trimming removed 7 bases at V and 4 bases at J, with 17 bases between. Per germline, CDR1 MDHEN and CDR2 SYDVKM. The CDR3 DNA reads as TGTGCCAGCAAGTGGTCGGGGGTAGGATACAATGAGCAGTTCTTC. Protein: CASKWSGVGYNEQFF.

The gene calls are TRBV7-9 and TRBJ1-2; D not resolved. The V gene's germline CDR1 is SEHNR and CDR2 FQNEAQ (reference sequence). The CDR3 runs to 15 residues. The germline V and J ends were trimmed by 2 bases and 6 bases, with 16 bases remaining between them. Here the CDR3 reads CASSLSPRVYDGYTF. In DNA form, the CDR3 reads TGTGCCAGCAGCTTATCCCCCCGGGTTTACGATGGCTACACCTTC.

The chain carries TRBV25-1 and TRBJ2-7, with a tentative D call TRBD1 (6 bases). Trimming took off 2 bases at V and 2 bases at J, with 13 bases between the two ends. Per the germline V gene, CDR1 is MGHDK and CDR2 is SYGVNS. CDR3 length: 15 amino acids. DNA of the CDR3: TGTGCCAGCAGTGAAAGGGGGTCCGGGACCTACGAGCAGTACTTC. Translation: CASSERGSGTYEQYF.

V usage is TRBV28 and J usage is TRBJ1-1; maybe TRBD1 (6 bases). Deletions cut 8 bases from V and 3 bases from J, with 28 bases between. This CDR3 region has 18 residues. Per germline, CDR1 MDHEN and CDR2 SYDVKM. In DNA form, the CDR3 reads TGTGCCAGCGCTGGCTATCAGGGGCTTATTGGAGTGGACACTGAAGCTTTCTTT. Its protein product is CASAGYQGLIGVDTEAFF. Based on the CDR3 plus reference TRBV28 and TRBJ1-1, the full variable domain is DVKVTQSSRYLVKRTGEKVFLECVQDMDHENMFWYRQDPGLGLRLIYFSYDVKMKEKGDIPEGYSVSREKKERFSLILESASTNQTSMYLCASAGYQGLIGVDTEAFFGQGTRLTVV.

This sequence joins TRBV6-5 and TRBJ1-2; D uncertain. Trimming removed 6 bases from V and 4 bases from J, with 12 bases in between. There are 13 residues in the CDR3. CDR1 and CDR2 from the germline V gene are MNHEY and SVGAGI. CDR3 nucleotides: TGTGCCAGCAGCCTCGCAGGAACCTATGGCTACACCTTC. Protein product: CASSLAGTYGYTF.

The chain couples TRBV13 to TRBJ2-3; TRBD1 aligns across 9 bases. V shed 5 bases and J 2 bases; nucleotides not matched to a gene: 8. Germline assignment: CDR1 PRHDT and CDR2 FYEKMQ (reference sequence). The CDR3 totals 16 residues. DNA of the CDR3: TGTGCCAGCAGCCCGTCCGGACAGGGGCCCACAGATACGCAGTATTTT. It encodes CASSPSGQGPTDTQYF.